This is a list of T cell receptor beta chains from one sample in a study of blood T cell repertoires in COVID-19. The data were produced by immunoSEQ multiplex PCR, yet TCRdb's version contains in-frame clones alone and is incomplete. The sample yields some 130,000 clones, approximately 84% seen once. The sample was peripheral blood. The receptors were sampled from an elderly woman with acute or convalescent COVID-19. Both conserved end residues are part of each CDR3. A D gene is named only where the DNA matches it firmly. Size is omitted from some rows. Given values are once, few, many or a class for expanded clones.

v_call	j_call	d_call	clone_size	cdr3_nt	cdr3_aa
TRBV4-3	TRBJ2-7	TRBD2	-	TGCGCCAGCAGCCTTAGCGGGGGGTTAGACTACGAGCAGTACTTC	CASSLSGGLDYEQYF
TRBV3-1/TRBV3-2	TRBJ1-6	-	few	TGTGCCAGCAGCCAAGGACAATTTAGGTATTCACCCCTCCACTTT	CASSQGQFRYSPLHF
TRBV29-1	TRBJ1-2	TRBD1	-	TGCAGCGTTGACGGGCAGGGGGAGGGCTACACCTTC	CSVDGQGEGYTF
TRBV5-5	TRBJ2-2	-	-	TGTGCCAGCAGCTTTACACCTTTGAACACCGGGGAGCTGTTTTTT	CASSFTPLNTGELFF
TRBV7-2	TRBJ1-2	-	-	TGTGCCAGCAGCTTAATGGACAGCCCCTATGGCTACACCTTC	CASSLMDSPYGYTF
TRBV6-6	TRBJ1-2	-	-	TGTGCCAGCAGTCCAGGGGTCTTTAACTATGGCTACACCTTC	CASSPGVFNYGYTF
TRBV30	TRBJ2-2	TRBD1	few	TGTGCCTTACGGCAGGGGGCACGGGTTAACACCGGGGAGCTGTTTTTT	CALRQGARVNTGELFF
TRBV12-3/TRBV12-4	TRBJ1-5	TRBD1	few	TGTGCCAGCAGCCGAGACAGGGGGCAGCCCCAGCATTTT	CASSRDRGQPQHF
TRBV5-5	TRBJ2-7	-	-	TGTGCCAGCAGCTTGCAGGCCGGTACCTACGAGCAGTACTTC	CASSLQAGTYEQYF
TRBV6-5	TRBJ2-1	TRBD2	-	TGTGCCAGCAGACCCGCTCTAGCGGGAGCTGAGCAGTTCTTC	CASRPALAGAEQFF
TRBV10-3	TRBJ2-1	-	-	TGTGCCATCAGTGAAGAAGGGAGCGGCAATGAGCAGTTCTTC	CAISEEGSGNEQFF
TRBV19	TRBJ2-3	-	-	TGTGCCAGTAGTAACGGACAGACAGATACGCAGTATTTT	CASSNGQTDTQYF
TRBV7-2	TRBJ1-2	TRBD1	large	TGTGCCAGCAGCTTAGGCCTCGGGACAGGGGGCAAGGGTGGCTACACCTTC	CASSLGLGTGGKGGYTF
TRBV5-1	TRBJ1-5	TRBD1	-	TGCGCCAGCAGCTACAGGGGTGAGGGCAATCAGCCCCAGCATTTT	CASSYRGEGNQPQHF
TRBV7-9	TRBJ2-7	-	-	TGTGCCAGCAGCCCGCCGGGATTGGCTGGCCACGAGCAGTACTTC	CASSPPGLAGHEQYF
TRBV12-5	TRBJ1-4	-	-	TGTGCTAGTGCCCGGGGAGGGACGTCGGAAAAACTGTTTTTT	CASARGGTSEKLFF
TRBV4-3	TRBJ2-7	TRBD1	-	TGCGCCAGCAGCCCAGGCAGGGGGCGCGAGCAGTACTTC	CASSPGRGREQYF
TRBV6-2/TRBV6-3	TRBJ2-7	-	-	TGTGCCAGCAGTTACTCGCGCCTCGTCTACGAGCAGTACTTC	CASSYSRLVYEQYF
TRBV7-2	TRBJ2-7	TRBD1	-	TGTGCCAGCAGCTTAGCCGGGACAGGGGGCAGGGGCGAGCAGTACTTC	CASSLAGTGGRGEQYF
TRBV9	TRBJ2-1	-	-	TGTGCCAGCAGCGTAGGGGCCGTCTCCTACAATGAGCAGTTCTTC	CASSVGAVSYNEQFF
TRBV4-3	TRBJ2-6	-	-	TGCGCCAGCAGCCATTTTTCCTCGAGCTCTGGGGCCAACGTCCTGACTTTC	CASSHFSSSSGANVLTF
TRBV4-3	TRBJ2-3	TRBD1	-	TGCGCCAGCAGCCCTGCTCCGGGACAGGGGGGGTTGGGGACAGATACGCAGTATTTT	CASSPAPGQGGLGTDTQYF